The present T cell receptor beta chain was sequenced within a study of T cell changes during pregnancy in multiple sclerosis. The method was immunoSEQ multiplex PCR; TCRdb's version includes in-frame clones alone and lacks a portion of them. The profile shows about 50,000 clones, 94% of them singletons. Germline CDR1 is SGDLS and CDR2 is YYNGEE. The CDR3 is 14 amino acids. Trimming took off 0 bases at V and 8 bases at J, with 12 bases between the two ends. This sample comprised CD8+ T cells from peripheral blood mononuclear cells, obtained before pregnancy. The chain recombines TRBV9 with TRBJ2-1; D might be TRBD2 (5 bases). This TCR was recovered from a female donor with multiple sclerosis, enrolled in a pregnancy study. DNA of the CDR3: TGTGCCAGCAGCGTAGAGGGTAGCGAGGATGAGCAGTTCTTC. Amino acid sequence: CASSVEGSEDEQFF.